Sequencing of this T cell receptor (beta chain) was carried out in a study of chemoradiotherapy in HPV16-positive cancers. Overall study findings and caveats: During treatment, candidate HPV-specific clones and E7-related motifs expanded in tumor.

Some clones are missing from TCRdb's copy, which holds only in-frame ones; the method was immunoSEQ multiplex PCR. Counted here are 900 to 1,300 clones, about 90% occurring once; the ten biggest clones make up roughly an eighth. Samples were taken several times over chemoradiotherapy. The CDR3 is 15 amino acids. Germline CDR1 is LGHNA and CDR2 is YNFKEQ. Trimming took 3 bases from V and 2 from J; bases not matched to a gene: 7. As regards this clone: The antigen remains undetermined.

J is TRBJ2-7 and V is TRBV4-2; 7 bases are shared with TRBD2. This TCR came from a human donor with HPV-associated anogenital cancer. The starting material was tumor tissue, obtained from a patient who underwent chemoradiotherapy. The chain's CDR3 is CASSQITSEAYEQYF. In nucleotides, the CDR3 is TGTGCCAGCAGCCAGATAACTAGCGAGGCCTACGAGCAGTACTTC.